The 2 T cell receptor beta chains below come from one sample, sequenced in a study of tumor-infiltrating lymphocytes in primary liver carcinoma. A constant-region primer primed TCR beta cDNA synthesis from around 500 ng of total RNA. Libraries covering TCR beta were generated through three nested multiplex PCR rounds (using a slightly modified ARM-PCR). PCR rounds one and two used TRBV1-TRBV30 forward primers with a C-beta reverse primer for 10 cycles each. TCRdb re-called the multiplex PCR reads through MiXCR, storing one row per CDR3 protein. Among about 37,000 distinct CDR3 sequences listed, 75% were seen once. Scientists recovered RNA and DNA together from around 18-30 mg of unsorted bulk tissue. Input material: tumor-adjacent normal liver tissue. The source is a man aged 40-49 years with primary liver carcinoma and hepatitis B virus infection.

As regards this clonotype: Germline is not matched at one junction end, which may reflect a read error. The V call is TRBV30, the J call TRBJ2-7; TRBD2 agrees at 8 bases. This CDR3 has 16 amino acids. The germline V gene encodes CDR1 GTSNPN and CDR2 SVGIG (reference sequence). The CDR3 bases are TGTGCCCGGAGGGGCCTGGGCGGGAGGACCCCCTACGAGCAGTACTTC. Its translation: CARRGLGGRTPYEQYF. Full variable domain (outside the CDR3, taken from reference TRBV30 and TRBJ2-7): SQTIHQWPATLVQPVGSPLSLECTVEGTSNPNLYWYRQAAGRGLQLLFYSVGIGQISSEVPQNLSASRPQDRQFILSSKKLLLSDSGFYLCARRGLGGRTPYEQYFGPGTRLTVT.

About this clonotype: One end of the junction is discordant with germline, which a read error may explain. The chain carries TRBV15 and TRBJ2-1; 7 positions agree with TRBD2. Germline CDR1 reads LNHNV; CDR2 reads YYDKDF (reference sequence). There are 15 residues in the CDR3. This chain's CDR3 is CATSRVREALYEQSF. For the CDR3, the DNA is TGTGCCACCAGCAGAGTTCGGGAGGCGTTATATGAGCAGTCCTTC.